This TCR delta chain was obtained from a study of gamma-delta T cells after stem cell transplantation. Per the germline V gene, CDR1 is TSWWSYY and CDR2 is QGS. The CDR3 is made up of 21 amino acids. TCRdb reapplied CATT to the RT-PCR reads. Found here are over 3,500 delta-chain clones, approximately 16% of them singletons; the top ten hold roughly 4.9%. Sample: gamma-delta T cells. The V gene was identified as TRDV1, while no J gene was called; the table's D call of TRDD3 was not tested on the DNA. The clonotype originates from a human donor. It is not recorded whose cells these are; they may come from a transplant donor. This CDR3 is CALGGTLREKTSPLYTDKPIF. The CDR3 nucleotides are TGTGCTCTTGGGGGAACCCTACGAGAGAAAACATCTCCTCTGTACACCGATAAACCCATCTTT.